The clone carrying this TCR beta chain occurred once. The sample originates from a study of blood T cell repertoires in COVID-19. The overall study: Samples came from the United States, Italy and Spain, spanning acute and convalescent COVID-19.

Original analysis: Reference gene primer amplification gave estimated nucleated cell counts. Assay: immunoSEQ multiplex PCR; the TCRdb copy retains only in-frame clones and omits some. V and J calls and clone size are as listed in that table; D and trimming were resolved from the DNA. Found here are 120,000 or so clones, around three quarters of them singletons; the top ten hold more than 35%. Per germline, CDR1 KGHSH and CDR2 LQKENI. V shed 6 bases, J shed 2 bases, and the junction held 7 bases outside the gene matches. This CDR3 has 14 residues. The chain is built from TRBV18 and TRBJ2-7; TRBD1 aligns across 7 bases. The origin of this receptor is a man aged 35 to 55 with active or convalescent COVID-19. The material sequenced was peripheral blood. The CDR3 sequence: CASSARQGPYEQYF. The CDR3 DNA is TGTGCCAGCTCCGCGCGACAGGGTCCCTACGAGCAGTACTTC.